These 16 T cell receptor beta chains originate from one sample sequenced in a study of esophageal squamous cell carcinoma under preoperative chemotherapy. TCRdb redid the calling of the PCR reads with MiXCR, one entry per CDR3 protein. Among approximately 15,000 distinct CDR3 sequences listed, 60% were seen once. Time point: before preoperative PTX-NDP chemotherapy. The sample was acquired from a patient given preoperative chemotherapy. The source of these receptors is a human donor with esophageal squamous cell carcinoma. The donor label of this sample is uncertain.

The CDR3 reads CASSLSIGGLAGETQYF. Here the CDR3 DNA reads TGTGCCAGCAGCTTATCAATTGGTGGGCTAGCGGGAGAGACCCAGTACTTC. The V call is TRBV11-3, the J call TRBJ2-5; 8 nucleotides align to TRBD2. This CDR3 is built from 17 residues. Germline loops: CDR1 SGHNT, CDR2 YENEEA. The V segment lost 2 bases and the J segment 4 bases; nucleotides outside the gene matches: 12.

The genes are TRBV6-1 and TRBJ1-5; D gene ambiguous. The length of the CDR3 is 12 residues. Germline V lookup: CDR1 MNHNS, CDR2 SASEGT. Trimming removed 4 bases from V and 4 bases from J, with 5 bases in between. CDR3 region: CASSVQNQPQHF. The DNA for the CDR3 is TGTGCCAGCAGTGTGCAAAATCAGCCCCAGCATTTT.

The rearrangement links TRBV6-1 to TRBJ2-1; D gene unclear. The CDR3 totals 13 residues. Deletions cut 11 bases from V and 0 bases from J, with 11 bases between. Looked up from germline, CDR1 is MNHNS and CDR2 is SASEGT. The CDR3 here is CACRASSYNEQFF. The DNA of the CDR3 is TGTGCCTGCCGGGCATCCTCCTACAATGAGCAGTTCTTC.

The chain couples TRBV6-1 to TRBJ2-3; 13 bases map to TRBD2. Germline CDR1 and CDR2: MNHNS and SASEGT. The J segment lost 3 bases and the V segment lost 6 bases, leaving 3 bases of the junction unmatched. The CDR3 totals 15 residues. CDR3 region: CASSRTSGRTDTQYF. The CDR3 nucleotides are TGTGCCAGCAGCCGGACTAGCGGGAGAACAGATACGCAGTATTTT.

This clonotype was counted at least ten times. Being one base from a much bigger clone, this may be a read error. The chain is built from TRBV6-6 and TRBJ2-5; D possibly corresponds to TRBD2 (6 bases). Germline V gene lookup returns CDR1 MNHNY and CDR2 SVGAGI (reference sequence). V was pared by 9 bases and J by 11 bases, with 22 bases between. CDR3 length: 13 amino acids. The CDR3 protein is CASRPGLYNEQYF. The CDR3 nucleotides read TGTGCCAGTAGACCGGGACTTTACAATGAGCAGTACTTC.

Concerning this clonotype: An end of the junction does not agree with germline; a read error may underlie this. The chain combines TRBV6-1 with TRBJ2-1, with TRBD2 identical over 7 bases. This CDR3 is 14 amino acids long. Germline CDR1 reads MNHNS; CDR2 reads SASEGT. For the CDR3, the DNA is TGTGCGGGGCTGGGGTGCTACCAGCGGGATACCCAGTATTTC. Amino acid sequence: CAGLGCYQRDTQYF.

A few counts support this clonotype. The chain recombines TRBV6-1 with TRBJ2-4, with D tentatively TRBD1 (6 bases). This CDR3 has 16 residues. V gave up 1 base and J gave up 13 bases, with 23 bases separating them. Germline CDR1 is MNHNS and CDR2 is SASEGT. The CDR3 is CASSEGVQGAKDTQYF. The CDR3 DNA reads TGTGCCAGCAGTGAAGGGGTACAGGGAGCCAAAGATACGCAGTACTTC.

As for this clonotype: A read error may produce the germline difference seen at one junction end. The chain links TRBV7-9 to TRBJ2-1, with 7 bases lining up with TRBD2. The CDR3 length is 15 residues. CDR1 is SEHNR and CDR2 is FQNEAQ in the germline V gene (reference sequence). CDR3 DNA sequence: TGTGCCAGCAGCTTGGGCCGTGCGGGAGCCGGGGAGCTGTTCTTC. Translation gives CASSLGRAGAGELFF. Filled out from reference TRBV7-9 and TRBJ2-1, the complete variable domain reads DTGVSQNPRHKITKRGQNVTFRCDPISEHNRLYWYRQTLGQGPEFLTYFQNEAQLEKSRLLSDRFSAERPKGSFSTLEIQRTEQGDSAMYLCASSLGRAGAGELFFGPGTRLTVL.

This chain links TRBV7-2 with TRBJ2-3; 8 bases align to TRBD2. Trimming removed 6 bases from V and 8 bases from J; junction bases left unmatched: 16. The V gene's germline CDR1 is SGHTA and CDR2 FQGNSA. This CDR3 has 16 amino acids. In DNA, the CDR3 is TGTGCCAGCAGGGCCAGCCGGGGGGGGGCCCGTGGTACGCAGTATTTT. Its translation is CASRASRGGARGTQYF.

This clonotype was detected ten times or more. The rearrangement links TRBV10-1 to TRBJ2-3, with 8 bases lining up with TRBD2. The CDR3 length is 14 residues. CDR1 is WNHNN, CDR2 SYGVQD, per germline (reference sequence). V was clipped by 3 bases and J by 8 bases; unmatched bases: 7. The CDR3 is CASSDPAGASTQYF. The CDR3, as DNA: TGCGCCAGCAGTGACCCAGCGGGAGCCAGTACGCAGTATTTT.

The chain carries TRBV6-1 and TRBJ2-3, with a possible D match to TRBD1 (6 bases). Trimming took off 2 bases at V and 6 bases at J, with 12 bases between the two ends. CDR3 length equals 14 residues. The germline gives CDR1 MNHNS, CDR2 SASEGT. CDR3 region: CASSERYGQDTQYF. The CDR3, as DNA: TGTGCCAGCAGTGAAAGGTACGGACAGGATACGCAGTATTTT.

This chain connects TRBV7-2 to TRBJ2-6; 7 nucleotides align to TRBD1. This CDR3 is built from 15 residues. V was clipped by 4 bases and J by 2 bases; unmatched bases: 2. Germline-derived CDR1 and CDR2 are SGHTA and FQGNSA. The CDR3 reads CASSSDRAGANVLTF. The CDR3 DNA follows: TGTGCCAGCAGCTCTGACAGGGCTGGGGCCAACGTCCTGACTTTC.

About this clonotype: At one end the junction does not follow the germline gene, possibly because of a read error. V gene TRBV6-1 combines with J gene TRBJ2-5; either TRBD1 or TRBD2 may fit D (6 bases each). Germline V lookup: CDR1 MNHNS, CDR2 SASEGT. The length of the CDR3 is 14 residues. CDR3 coding DNA: TGTGCCAGCAGTGAAGGGACGGGGGCCGAGACCCAGTCTTTC. As protein: CASSEGTGAETQSF.

This clonotype appeared a few times. The chain recombines TRBV12-3 or TRBV12-4 with TRBJ2-7, with TRBD2 identical over 10 bases. V shed 3 bases and J 3 bases; nucleotides not matched to a gene: 5. This CDR3 is built from 15 residues. CDR3 residues: CASSFASGSGYEQYF. The CDR3, as DNA: TGTGCCAGCAGTTTCGCTAGCGGGAGCGGCTACGAGCAGTACTTC.

This clonotype rates as medium-sized. CDR3 amino acids: CASSVGGVGGYEQYF. CDR3 nucleotides: TGTGCCAGCAGCGTAGGGGGTGTAGGGGGCTACGAGCAGTACTTC. The rearrangement links TRBV7-6 to TRBJ2-5, with D maybe TRBD1 (6 bases). The J call may be in error: the DNA end matches TRBJ2-7 better. Germline lookup yields CDR1 SGHVS and CDR2 FNYEAQ. The CDR3 is 15 residues long.

To note about this clonotype: The junction departs from the called germline gene at one end, perhaps through a read error. The chain uses TRBV7-2 and TRBJ2-1; 7 nucleotides match TRBD2. Germline CDR1 reads SGHTA; CDR2 reads FQGNSA. This CDR3 spans 17 amino acids. Here the CDR3 reads CASSLPTFGGSNDEQYF. In DNA form, the CDR3 reads TGTGCCAGCAGCTTACCAACTTTCGGGGGGAGCAACGATGAGCAGTATTTC.